Included here is one T cell receptor (beta chain) sequence, with context. The sample comes from a study of blood T cell repertoires in COVID-19. Per the original methods: The assay estimated nucleated cells by amplifying reference gene primers. This table comes from immunoSEQ multiplex PCR, and its TCRdb copy is limited to in-frame clones, with some not included. The V and J calls and the clone size are those of that table, but D and trimming were determined from the DNA. The table lists more than 95,000 clones, about 90% of them singletons, with 2.1% in the top ten. Specimen: peripheral blood. The receptor was isolated from a man aged 45 to 65 with COVID-19, enrolled during active disease.

CDR3 residues: CASGASGSTSTDTQYF. DNA for the CDR3: TGCGCCAGCGGGGCTAGCGGGAGCACTAGCACAGATACGCAGTATTTT. The genes are TRBV5-1 and TRBJ2-3, with 10 bases matching TRBD2. The V gene end was trimmed by 7 bases and the J gene end by 0 bases; junction bases not matched to a gene: 8. The CDR3 has 16 amino acids. Per germline, CDR1 SGHRS and CDR2 YFSETQ.